The entry that follows covers one TCR beta chain sequence. Its specificity is unknown. This sample stems from a study of response to subunit inactivated influenza vaccine. The ends lost 5 bases at V and 8 bases at J; junction bases unmatched: 9. This CDR3 comprises 16 residues. The study's findings and limits: The authors offered the suggestion that each seasonal influenza vaccination recruits few new T cells.

TCRdb reanalysed the RT-PCR reads using MiXCR and keeps one entry per CDR3 protein. The sample has about 500,000 distinct CDR3 sequences, approximately 15% seen once. The sequenced sample was CD4+ T cells sorted from PBMCs, obtained around 25 months after vaccination. The TCR was taken from a man between 50 and 69 years old who received an inactivated influenza vaccine. The chain couples TRBV12-3 or TRBV12-4 to TRBJ1-6; 10 positions agree with TRBD1. In nucleotides, the CDR3 is TGTGCCAGCAGTGACCCGAGGGACAGGGGATATTCACCCCTCCACTTT. This translates into CASSDPRDRGYSPLHF.